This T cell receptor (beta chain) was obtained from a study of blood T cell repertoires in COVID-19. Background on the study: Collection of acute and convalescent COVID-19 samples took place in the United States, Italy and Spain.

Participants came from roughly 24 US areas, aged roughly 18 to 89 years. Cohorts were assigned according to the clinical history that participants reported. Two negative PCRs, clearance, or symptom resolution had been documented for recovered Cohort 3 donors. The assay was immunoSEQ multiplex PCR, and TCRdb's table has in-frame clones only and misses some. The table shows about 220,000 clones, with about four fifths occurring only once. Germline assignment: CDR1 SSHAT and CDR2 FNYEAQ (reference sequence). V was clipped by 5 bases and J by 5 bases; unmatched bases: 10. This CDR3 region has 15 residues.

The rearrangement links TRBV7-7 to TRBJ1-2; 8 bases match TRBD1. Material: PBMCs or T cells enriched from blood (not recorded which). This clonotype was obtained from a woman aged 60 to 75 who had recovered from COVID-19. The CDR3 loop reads CASSRLSGQEYGYTF. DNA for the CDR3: TGTGCCAGCAGCCGGCTGTCGGGACAGGAGTATGGCTACACCTTC. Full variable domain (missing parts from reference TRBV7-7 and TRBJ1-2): GAGVSQSPRYKVTKRGQDVTLRCDPISSHATLYWYQQALGQGPEFLTYFNYEAQPDKSGLPSDRFSAERPEGSISTLTIQRTEQRDSAMYRCASSRLSGQEYGYTFGSGTRLTVV.